Below, one T cell receptor (beta chain) is given with its context. What it recognizes is unknown. This specimen belongs to a study of T cells expressing NK-cell markers. Study-wide points: Four donors showed these clonotypes also leading the CD3+CD56-NKG2C+ fraction. Dominant NKG2C+ clonotype frequencies of roughly 1.0-7.0% of CD8+ T cells were measured in 5 or 6 donors.

In generating TCR beta cDNA, 5'RACE template switching with UMIs was used. Each CDR3 protein gets one entry in TCRdb, which reprocessed the 5' RACE reads and gives no DNA. The sample table sets out 350,000 to 400,000 distinct CDR3 sequences. This CDR3 region has 13 residues. Germline V gene lookup returns CDR1 SGHAT and CDR2 FQNNGV. Sequencing used blood T cells: a sorted CD56 or NKG2C T cell subset, CD4+ or CD8+ T cells, or bulk PBMC T cells (not recorded which). The sequence came from a woman aged 50 to 60 in good health. The chain has TRBV11-2 and TRBJ1-2; checking the TCRdb D call of TRBD1 is not possible without DNA. This CDR3 reads CASSPDRTSGYTF.